This TCR beta chain derives from a study of blood T cells in healthy people across ages. Overall study results and limits: When set beside aged donors, long-lived donors presented more naive CD4+ cells and higher diversity.

This clonotype was picked up a small number of times. The target antigen is unknown. With a J-beta primer mix and a sample-barcoded 5' primer, a second PCR ran roughly 6 to 11 cycles. TCRdb fed the 5' RACE reads into MiXCR, producing one record per CDR3 protein. The sample contains about 800,000 distinct CDR3 sequences, roughly 25% of which appear only once. This sample also appeared in a second study, on T cells of mothers and their children.

The receptor was derived from a boy aged 5-17 years in good health. Sequenced sample: blood.

The CDR3 here is CATSVRRGPNTGELFF. Written as DNA, the CDR3 is TGTGCCACCAGTGTCAGGAGGGGCCCGAACACCGGGGAGCTGTTTTTT. The chain is built from TRBV24-1 and TRBJ2-2, with a tentative D call TRBD2 (6 bases). CDR1 KGHDR and CDR2 SFDVKD come from the germline V gene. Trimming stripped 5 bases from V and 0 bases from J, with 12 bases between. The CDR3 contains 16 residues.